The 24 T cell receptor beta chains in this list originate from one sample, sequenced in a study of T cells in Graves' hyperthyroidism and ophthalmopathy. RNA transcripts gave rise to amplified TCR beta CDR3 regions. With the HTBI primer set, the TCR CDR3 went through a first round of RT-PCR. TCRdb independently ran MiXCR on the multiplex PCR reads; one entry per CDR3 protein. The sample has 300,000 to 350,000 distinct CDR3 sequences; around a fifth are singletons. Sequences were obtained from blood. Receptors were obtained from a woman between 45 and 65 years old with Graves' hyperthyroidism.

V and J are TRBV7-9 and TRBJ2-7; the match to TRBD2 covers 12 bases. The CDR3 sequence is 19 residues long. V shed 4 bases, J shed 3 bases, and the junction held 16 bases outside the gene matches. Germline CDR1 SEHNR, CDR2 FQNEAQ (reference sequence). In nucleotides, the CDR3 is TGTGCCAGCAGCTCCCTCAAACTAGCGGGGGGCTCCGCCCGCTACGAGCAGTACTTC. Amino acid sequence: CASSSLKLAGGSARYEQYF. The full variable domain, its missing parts supplied by reference TRBV7-9 and TRBJ2-7, is DTGVSQNPRHKITKRGQNVTFRCDPISEHNRLYWYRQTLGQGPEFLTYFQNEAQLEKSRLLSDRFSAERPKGSFSTLEIQRTEQGDSAMYLCASSSLKLAGGSARYEQYFGPGTRLTVT.

The chain couples TRBV28 to TRBJ2-4; no definite D call. V was cut by 5 bases and J by 0 bases, with 11 bases left in between. Germline loops: CDR1 MDHEN, CDR2 SYDVKM. The CDR3 sequence is 15 residues long. The CDR3 region has the DNA TGTGCCAGCAGTCCGGTGGATGAAGCCAAAAACATTCAGTACTTC. It codes for CASSPVDEAKNIQYF.

The J gene is TRBJ2-5, the V gene TRBV11-2, with D unclear. Germline V CDR1 and CDR2: SGHAT, FQNNGV. CDR3 length: 11 amino acids. The ends were cut back, 4 bases at V and 13 bases at J, with 13 bases in the middle. The CDR3 sequence is CASSSGPPRYF. The CDR3 nucleotides are TGTGCCAGCAGCTCGGGTCCCCCGAGGTACTTC.

V gene TRBV27 combines with J gene TRBJ2-1, with 10 bases fitting TRBD2. V shed 0 bases and J 2 bases; nucleotides not matched to a gene: 7. From germline, CDR1 is MNHEY and CDR2 SMNVEV (reference sequence). The CDR3 is 18 amino acids. Here the CDR3 DNA reads TGTGCCAGCAGTTTATCCGGAACTAGCGGGACAACCTACAATGAGCAGTTCTTC. It yields the protein CASSLSGTSGTTYNEQFF.

This clonotype was detected only once. The rearrangement joins TRBV5-6 to TRBJ2-3; 8 nucleotides line up with TRBD1. CDR1 SGHDT and CDR2 YYEEEE come from the germline V gene. This CDR3 has 16 amino acids. After removal of 1 base from V and 3 bases from J, the junction contained 7 bases not matched to a gene. For the CDR3, the DNA is TGTGCCAGCAGCTTGAGATGGGACAGGACGACAGATACGCAGTATTTT. Its protein product is CASSLRWDRTTDTQYF.

The chain couples TRBV30 to TRBJ2-7; TRBD2 might be the D (6 bases). The CDR3 extends over 15 amino acids. CDR1 GTSNPN and CDR2 SVGIG come from the germline V gene (reference sequence). V was shortened by 0 bases and J by 6 bases, with 18 bases between the two germline ends. CDR3 residues: CAWSVRGVFAIEQYF. In DNA, the CDR3 is TGTGCCTGGAGTGTACGCGGGGTGTTCGCCATCGAGCAGTACTTC.

This clonotype was observed many times. This chain joins TRBV2 and TRBJ2-1; 10 bases line up with TRBD1. Germline assignment: CDR1 SNHLY and CDR2 FYNNEI. Germline trimming cut 6 bases from V and 5 bases from J; bases unmatched to any gene: 7. This CDR3 comprises 15 residues. The chain's CDR3 is CASSFGQGDHNEQFF. CDR3 coding DNA: TGTGCCAGCAGCTTTGGACAGGGGGACCACAATGAGCAGTTCTTC.

The sample holds many counts of this clonotype. V usage is TRBV7-3 and J usage is TRBJ1-1; D possibly corresponds to TRBD1 (5 bases). Trimming left V 5 bases short and J 4 bases short, with 11 bases between. This CDR3 is 13 amino acids long. The V gene's germline CDR1 is SGHTA and CDR2 FQGTGA. In nucleotides, the CDR3 is TGTGCCAGCAGCCCAAGGGGATCCACTGAAGCTTTCTTT. Translating it yields CASSPRGSTEAFF.

In its sample, this clonotype was seen many times. This chain links TRBV7-9 with TRBJ2-1; 13 nucleotides agree with TRBD2. Germline V gene data show CDR1 as SEHNR and CDR2 as FQNEAQ (reference sequence). This CDR3 contains 15 residues. J lost 7 bases, V lost 4 bases, and 4 bases had no gene match. CDR3 bases: TGTGCCAGCAGCTCCGGACTAGCGGGGGCAAATGAGCAGTTCTTC. It is translated as CASSSGLAGANEQFF. Full variable domain (missing parts from reference TRBV7-9 and TRBJ2-1): DTGVSQNPRHKITKRGQNVTFRCDPISEHNRLYWYRQTLGQGPEFLTYFQNEAQLEKSRLLSDRFSAERPKGSFSTLEIQRTEQGDSAMYLCASSSGLAGANEQFFGPGTRLTVL.

The CDR3 is CASSKVVGGSNQPQHF. DNA for the CDR3: TGTGCCAGCTCTAAAGTCGTGGGGGGTAGCAATCAGCCCCAGCATTTT. The V and J genes are TRBV27 and TRBJ1-5; possibly TRBD1 for D (5 bases). CDR1 is MNHEY, CDR2 SMNVEV, per germline (reference sequence). Trimming stripped 8 bases from V and 0 bases from J, with 17 bases between. The CDR3 sequence is 16 residues long.

V gene TRBV18 combines with J gene TRBJ1-3; the match to TRBD1 covers 9 bases. Germline V CDR1 and CDR2: KGHSH, LQKENI. Losses at the gene ends were 3 bases for V and 6 bases for J; bases not matched to a gene: 9. This CDR3 has 16 residues. CDR3 in DNA: TGTGCCAGCTCACCCTCTACGGGACAGGGATTAAACACCATATATTTT. Protein product: CASSPSTGQGLNTIYF.

Only a few counts were recorded for this clonotype. The chain recombines TRBV28 with TRBJ2-6; tentatively, D is TRBD1 (6 bases). Germline V gene data show CDR1 as MDHEN and CDR2 as SYDVKM. The CDR3 consists of 19 residues. Trimming took off 2 bases at V and 0 bases at J, with 17 bases between the two ends. The CDR3 coding sequence is TGTGCCAGCAGTTTACTACTAACAATACAGGGCTCTGGGGCCAACGTCCTGACTTTC. It yields the protein CASSLLLTIQGSGANVLTF.

This clonotype was counted ten times or more. The chain combines TRBV12-3 or TRBV12-4 with TRBJ2-3, with D uncertain. V was cut by 8 bases and J by 5 bases, with 8 bases left in between. The CDR3 runs to 11 residues. The CDR3 spells CASRLLDTQYF. The CDR3 DNA follows: TGTGCCAGCCGACTTTTAGATACGCAGTATTTT.

This clonotype was detected only a few times. The chain combines TRBV2 with TRBJ2-7; D is unclear. The CDR3 is 15 residues long. The V end lost 2 bases, the J end lost 6 bases, and 17 bases lay between the germline ends. CDR1 is SNHLY and CDR2 is FYNNEI in the germline V gene. CDR3 in DNA: TGTGCCAGCAGTGAATTTCTCGGGTCCGGCGGCGAGCAGTACTTC. It is translated as CASSEFLGSGGEQYF.

The table lists this clonotype with many counts. The J gene is TRBJ1-5, the V gene TRBV30; D not certain. From germline, CDR1 is GTSNPN and CDR2 SVGIG (reference sequence). The CDR3 extends over 13 amino acids. V dropped 4 bases and J dropped 0 bases, with 7 bases sitting between them. The CDR3 region is CAWTRDSNQPQHF. The DNA of the CDR3 is TGTGCCTGGACCCGGGATAGCAATCAGCCCCAGCATTTT.

There are many counts of this clonotype. The genes are TRBV7-9 and TRBJ2-7; 11 bases are shared with TRBD2. The CDR3 runs 14 residues. Germline CDR1 SEHNR, CDR2 FQNEAQ (reference sequence). V was pared by 4 bases and J by 4 bases, with 3 bases of the junction left unmatched. CDR3: CASSSRTSGYEQYF. CDR3 DNA sequence: TGTGCCAGCAGCTCCCGGACTAGCGGGTACGAGCAGTACTTC.

This clonotype came up many times. The rearrangement uses TRBV27 and TRBJ2-2; possible D gene TRBD2, 7 bases. Germline V gene data show CDR1 as MNHEY and CDR2 as SMNVEV (reference sequence). The V gene lost 2 bases and the J gene lost 5 bases, with 18 bases spanning the gap. The CDR3 runs 17 residues. In nucleotides, the CDR3 is TGTGCCAGCAGTTTAAGGCAAATCGGGGGGCCTACCGGGGAGCTGTTTTTT. This encodes CASSLRQIGGPTGELFF.

This chain joins TRBV7-9 and TRBJ2-1, with D perhaps being TRBD1 or TRBD2 (5 bases each). V lost 1 base, J lost 8 bases, and 15 bases lay in between. The CDR3 has 15 amino acids. Germline V gene data show CDR1 as SEHNR and CDR2 as FQNEAQ (reference sequence). CDR3 protein: CASSLVSSGAHEQFF. The CDR3 nucleotides are TGTGCCAGCAGCTTAGTATCTTCCGGGGCGCATGAGCAGTTCTTC.

The J gene is TRBJ2-6, the V gene TRBV28, with D possibly being TRBD2 (7 bases). The V gene lost 5 bases and the J gene lost 0 bases, with 11 bases spanning the gap. Germline lookup yields CDR1 MDHEN and CDR2 SYDVKM. The CDR3 spans 16 residues. The CDR3 DNA sequence: TGTGCCAGCAGTAGGGGGGGGATCTCTGGGGCCAACGTCCTGACTTTC. Residues: CASSRGGISGANVLTF.

This clonotype was picked up many times. This chain connects TRBV6-1 to TRBJ1-5, with TRBD1 as a possible D gene (5 bases). V was clipped by 5 bases and J by 5 bases, with 13 bases between them. This CDR3 spans 14 amino acids. The germline gives CDR1 MNHNS, CDR2 SASEGT. CDR3 nucleotides: TGTGCCAGCAGTTCGACCGGGGCCGATCAGCCCCAGCATTTT. Its translation: CASSSTGADQPQHF.

In this sample, this clonotype turned up many times. The chain combines TRBV30 with TRBJ1-1; D possibly corresponds to TRBD1 (6 bases). Germline CDR1 reads GTSNPN; CDR2 reads SVGIG (reference sequence). Trimming shortened V by 5 bases and J by 0 bases, and 10 bases separated the two germline ends. This CDR3 is built from 13 residues. CDR3 amino acids: CAWVRQVNTEAFF. The CDR3 nucleotides are TGTGCCTGGGTTCGACAGGTGAACACTGAAGCTTTCTTT.

Only a few counts were recorded for this clonotype. The rearrangement links TRBV20-1 to TRBJ1-5; 8 bases align to TRBD1. This CDR3 region has 14 residues. With 2 bases clipped from V and 3 bases from J, the junction kept 3 bases outside the gene matches. Germline CDR1 and CDR2: DFQATT and SNEGSKA (reference sequence). CDR3 amino acids: CSARQGAANQPQHF. The CDR3 coding sequence is TGCAGTGCTAGACAGGGGGCGGCCAATCAGCCCCAGCATTTT.

CDR3 amino acids: CATSITGTDTGELFF. CDR3 nucleotide sequence: TGTGCCACCAGCATTACCGGGACAGATACCGGGGAGCTGTTTTTT. The chain employs TRBV15 and TRBJ2-2; the match to TRBD1 covers 7 bases. This CDR3 is built from 15 residues. Germline CDR1 LNHNV, CDR2 YYDKDF (reference sequence). The junction had 7 bases not matched to a gene; V was cut back by 4 bases and J by 5 bases.

There are many counts of this clonotype. The rearrangement joins TRBV27 to TRBJ2-1; 12 nucleotides match TRBD2. V was pared by 5 bases and J by 6 bases, with 8 bases of the junction left unmatched. Germline V CDR1 and CDR2: MNHEY, SMNVEV (reference sequence). The CDR3 consists of 16 residues. The CDR3 region is CASSIPLAGGINEQFF. The DNA for the CDR3 is TGTGCCAGCAGTATCCCGCTAGCGGGAGGGATCAATGAGCAGTTCTTC.